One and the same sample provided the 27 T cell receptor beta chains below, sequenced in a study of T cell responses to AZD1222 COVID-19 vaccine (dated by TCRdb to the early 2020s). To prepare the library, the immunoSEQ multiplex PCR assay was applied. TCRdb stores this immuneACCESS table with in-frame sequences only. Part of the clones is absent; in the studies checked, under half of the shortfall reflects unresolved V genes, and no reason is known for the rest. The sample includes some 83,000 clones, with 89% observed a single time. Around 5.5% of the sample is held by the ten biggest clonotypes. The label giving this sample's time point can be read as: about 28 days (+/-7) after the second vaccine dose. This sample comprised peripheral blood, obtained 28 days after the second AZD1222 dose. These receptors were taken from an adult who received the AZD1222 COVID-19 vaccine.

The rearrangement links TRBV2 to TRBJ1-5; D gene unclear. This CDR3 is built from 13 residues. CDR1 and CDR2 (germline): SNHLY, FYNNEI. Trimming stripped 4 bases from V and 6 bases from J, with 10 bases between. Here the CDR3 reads CASSAQVAQPQHF. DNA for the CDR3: TGTGCCAGCAGTGCGCAGGTTGCTCAGCCCCAGCATTTT.

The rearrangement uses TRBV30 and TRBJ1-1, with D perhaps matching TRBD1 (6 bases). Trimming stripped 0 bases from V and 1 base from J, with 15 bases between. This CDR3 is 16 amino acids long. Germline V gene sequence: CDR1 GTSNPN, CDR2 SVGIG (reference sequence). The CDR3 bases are TGTGCCTGGAGTGTACCAGGGGCGTGGGGGAACACTGAAGCTTTCTTT. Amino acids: CAWSVPGAWGNTEAFF.

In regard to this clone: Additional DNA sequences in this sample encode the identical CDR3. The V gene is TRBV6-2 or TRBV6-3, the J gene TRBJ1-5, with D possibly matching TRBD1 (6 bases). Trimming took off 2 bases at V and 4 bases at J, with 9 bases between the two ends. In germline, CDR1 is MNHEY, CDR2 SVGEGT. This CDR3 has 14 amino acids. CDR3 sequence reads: CASSYRDTNQPQHF. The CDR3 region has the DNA TGTGCCAGCAGTTACAGGGACACTAATCAGCCCCAGCATTTT.

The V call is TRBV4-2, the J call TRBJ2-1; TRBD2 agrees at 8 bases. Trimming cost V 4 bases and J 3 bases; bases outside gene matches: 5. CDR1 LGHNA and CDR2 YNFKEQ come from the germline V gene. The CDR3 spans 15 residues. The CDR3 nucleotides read TGTGCCAGCAGCCCAATAGCGGGGATCTACAATGAGCAGTTCTTC. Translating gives CASSPIAGIYNEQFF.

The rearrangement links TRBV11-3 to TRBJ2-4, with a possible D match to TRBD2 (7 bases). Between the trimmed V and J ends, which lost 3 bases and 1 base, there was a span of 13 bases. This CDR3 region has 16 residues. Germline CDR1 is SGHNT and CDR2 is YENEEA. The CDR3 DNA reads TGTGCCAGCAGCTTGGCGGGGGCGGGGGCCAAAAACATTCAGTACTTC. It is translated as CASSLAGAGAKNIQYF.

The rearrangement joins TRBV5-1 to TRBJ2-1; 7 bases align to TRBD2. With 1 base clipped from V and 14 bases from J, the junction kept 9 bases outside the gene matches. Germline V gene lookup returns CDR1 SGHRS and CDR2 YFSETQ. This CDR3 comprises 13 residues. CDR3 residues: CASSLFAGRGKFF. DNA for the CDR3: TGCGCCAGCAGCTTGTTTGCCGGGCGGGGGAAGTTCTTC.

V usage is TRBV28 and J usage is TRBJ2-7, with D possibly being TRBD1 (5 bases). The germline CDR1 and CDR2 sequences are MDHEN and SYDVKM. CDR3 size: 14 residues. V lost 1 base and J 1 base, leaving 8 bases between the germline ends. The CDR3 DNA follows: TGTGCCAGCAGTTTATTGGACACATCCTACGAGCAGTACTTC. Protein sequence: CASSLLDTSYEQYF.

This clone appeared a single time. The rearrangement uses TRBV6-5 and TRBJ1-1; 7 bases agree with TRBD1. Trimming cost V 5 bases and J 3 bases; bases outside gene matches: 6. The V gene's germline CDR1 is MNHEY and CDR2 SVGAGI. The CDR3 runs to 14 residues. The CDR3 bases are TGTGCCAGCAGTAAACGGACAGGTGACACTGAAGCTTTCTTT. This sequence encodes CASSKRTGDTEAFF.

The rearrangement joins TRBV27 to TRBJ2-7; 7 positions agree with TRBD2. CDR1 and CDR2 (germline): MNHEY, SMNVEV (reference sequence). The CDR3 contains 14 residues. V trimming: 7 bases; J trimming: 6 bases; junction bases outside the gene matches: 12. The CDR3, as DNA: TGTGCCAGCACTCGGTTGGGGGGGTCTGGCGAGCAGTACTTC. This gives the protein CASTRLGGSGEQYF.

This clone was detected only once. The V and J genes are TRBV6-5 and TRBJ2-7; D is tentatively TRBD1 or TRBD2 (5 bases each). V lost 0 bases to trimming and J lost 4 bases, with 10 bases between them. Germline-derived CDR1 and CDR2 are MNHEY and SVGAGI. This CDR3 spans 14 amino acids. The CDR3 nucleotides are TGTGCCAGCAGTTACTCGCGATGGGGGTACGAGCAGTACTTC. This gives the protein CASSYSRWGYEQYF.

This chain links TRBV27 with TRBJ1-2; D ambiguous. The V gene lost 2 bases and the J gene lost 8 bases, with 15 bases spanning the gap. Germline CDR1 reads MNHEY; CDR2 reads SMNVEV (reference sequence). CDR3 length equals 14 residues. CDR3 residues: CASSLGTLVGGYTF. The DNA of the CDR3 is TGTGCCAGCAGTTTAGGTACTCTTGTCGGGGGCTACACCTTC.

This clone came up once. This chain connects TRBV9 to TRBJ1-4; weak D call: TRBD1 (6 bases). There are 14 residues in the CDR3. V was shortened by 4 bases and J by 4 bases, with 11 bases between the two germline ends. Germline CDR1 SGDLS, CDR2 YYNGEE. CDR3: CASSSDRLNEKLFF. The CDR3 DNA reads TGTGCCAGCAGCTCCGACAGGCTTAATGAAAAACTGTTTTTT.

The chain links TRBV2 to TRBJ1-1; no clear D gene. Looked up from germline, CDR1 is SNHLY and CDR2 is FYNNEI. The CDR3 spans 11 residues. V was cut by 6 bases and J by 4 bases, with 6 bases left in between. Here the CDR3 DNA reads TGTGCCAGCAGAGGCGGCACTGAAGCTTTCTTT. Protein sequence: CASRGGTEAFF.

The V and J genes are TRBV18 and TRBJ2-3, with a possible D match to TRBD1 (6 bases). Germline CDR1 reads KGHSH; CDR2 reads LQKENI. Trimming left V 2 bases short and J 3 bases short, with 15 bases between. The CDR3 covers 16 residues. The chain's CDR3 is CASSPVGAQRTDTQYF. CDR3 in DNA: TGTGCCAGCTCACCAGTGGGGGCGCAACGGACAGATACGCAGTATTTT.

CDR3 sequence reads: CASTSLHSSGANVLTF. The CDR3 nucleotides are TGTGCCAGCACGTCGCTACACTCCTCTGGGGCCAACGTCCTGACTTTC. This chain connects TRBV9 to TRBJ2-6; D remains ambiguous. Germline-derived CDR1 and CDR2 are SGDLS and YYNGEE. The V end was cut by 6 bases, the J end by 0 bases, with 13 bases between. CDR3 length equals 16 residues.

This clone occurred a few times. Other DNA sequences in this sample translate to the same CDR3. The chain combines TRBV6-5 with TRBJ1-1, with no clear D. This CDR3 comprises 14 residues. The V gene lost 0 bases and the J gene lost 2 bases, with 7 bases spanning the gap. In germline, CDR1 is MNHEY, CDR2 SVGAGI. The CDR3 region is CASSYSRGNTEAFF. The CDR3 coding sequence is TGTGCCAGCAGTTACTCGAGAGGTAACACTGAAGCTTTCTTT.

The CDR3 loop reads CSVKGNYNSPLHF. CDR3 coding DNA: TGCAGCGTTAAGGGAAACTATAATTCACCCCTCCACTTT. This chain connects TRBV29-1 to TRBJ1-6; D is undetermined. Germline lookup yields CDR1 SQVTM and CDR2 ANQGSEA. Trimming removed 5 bases at V and 3 bases at J, with 8 bases between. The CDR3 covers 13 residues.

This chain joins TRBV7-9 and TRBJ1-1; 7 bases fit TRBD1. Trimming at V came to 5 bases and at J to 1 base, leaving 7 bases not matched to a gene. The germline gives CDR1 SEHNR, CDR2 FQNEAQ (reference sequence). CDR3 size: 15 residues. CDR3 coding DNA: TGTGCCAGCAGCCCCAACACAGGGGAGAACACTGAAGCTTTCTTT. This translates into CASSPNTGENTEAFF.

CDR3 amino acids: CASSLVQGETQPQHF. CDR3 nucleotides: TGTGCCAGCAGCTTAGTACAGGGCGAGACTCAGCCCCAGCATTTT. The gene calls are TRBV7-6 and TRBJ1-5, with D perhaps matching TRBD1 (6 bases). V lost 1 base, J lost 6 bases, and 13 bases lay in between. CDR3 length: 15 residues. Germline loops: CDR1 SGHVS, CDR2 FNYEAQ.

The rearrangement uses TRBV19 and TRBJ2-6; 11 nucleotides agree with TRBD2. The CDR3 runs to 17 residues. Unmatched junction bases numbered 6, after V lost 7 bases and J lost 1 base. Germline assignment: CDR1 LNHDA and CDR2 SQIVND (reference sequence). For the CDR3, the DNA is TGTGCCAGTAATAGCGGGGGGGTTCGTTCTGGGGCCAACGTCCTGACTTTC. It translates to CASNSGGVRSGANVLTF.

CDR3 sequence: CASSLAGGNYNEQFF. The CDR3 nucleotides are TGTGCCAGCTCACTAGCGGGGGGGAACTACAATGAGCAGTTCTTC. This chain connects TRBV18 to TRBJ2-1, with TRBD2 matching 11 bases. Germline V CDR1 and CDR2: KGHSH, LQKENI. Trimming took 4 bases from V and 3 from J; bases not matched to a gene: 2. The CDR3 is 15 residues long.

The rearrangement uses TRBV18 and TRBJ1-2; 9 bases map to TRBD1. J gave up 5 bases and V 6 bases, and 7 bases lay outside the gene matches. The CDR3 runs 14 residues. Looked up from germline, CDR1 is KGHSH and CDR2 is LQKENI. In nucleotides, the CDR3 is TGTGCCAGCTCCCGGACAGGGGAGAGGTATGGCTACACCTTC. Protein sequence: CASSRTGERYGYTF.

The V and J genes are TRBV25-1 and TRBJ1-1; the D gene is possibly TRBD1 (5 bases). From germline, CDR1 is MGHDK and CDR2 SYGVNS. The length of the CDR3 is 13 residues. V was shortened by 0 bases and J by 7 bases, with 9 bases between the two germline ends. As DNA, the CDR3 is TGTGCCAGCAGTGAATATAAAGGGGTTGAAGCTTTCTTT. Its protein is CASSEYKGVEAFF.

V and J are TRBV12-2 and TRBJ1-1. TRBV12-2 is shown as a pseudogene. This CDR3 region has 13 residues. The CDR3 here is CASRPGGNVEAFF. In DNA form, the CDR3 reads TGTGCAAGTCGCCCCGGGGGTAACGTGGAAGCTTTCTTT.

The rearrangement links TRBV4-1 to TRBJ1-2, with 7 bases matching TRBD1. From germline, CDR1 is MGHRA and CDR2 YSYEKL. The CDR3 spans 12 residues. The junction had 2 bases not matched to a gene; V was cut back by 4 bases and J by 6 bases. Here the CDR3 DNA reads TGCGCCAGCAGCCGTACAGGGGATGGCTACACCTTC. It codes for CASSRTGDGYTF.

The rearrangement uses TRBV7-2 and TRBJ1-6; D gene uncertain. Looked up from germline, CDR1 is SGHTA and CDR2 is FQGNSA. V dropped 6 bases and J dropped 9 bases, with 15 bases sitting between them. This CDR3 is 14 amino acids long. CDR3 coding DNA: TGTGCCAGCAGTCTTTTCATATTGGGTTCACCCCTCCACTTT. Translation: CASSLFILGSPLHF.

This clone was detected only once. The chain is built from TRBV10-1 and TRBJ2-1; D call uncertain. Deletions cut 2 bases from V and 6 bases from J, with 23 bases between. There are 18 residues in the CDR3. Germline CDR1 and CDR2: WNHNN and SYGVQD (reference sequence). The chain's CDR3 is CASSELPANLGLGNEQFF. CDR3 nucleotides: TGCGCCAGCAGTGAGCTGCCCGCCAACTTGGGATTAGGCAATGAGCAGTTCTTC.